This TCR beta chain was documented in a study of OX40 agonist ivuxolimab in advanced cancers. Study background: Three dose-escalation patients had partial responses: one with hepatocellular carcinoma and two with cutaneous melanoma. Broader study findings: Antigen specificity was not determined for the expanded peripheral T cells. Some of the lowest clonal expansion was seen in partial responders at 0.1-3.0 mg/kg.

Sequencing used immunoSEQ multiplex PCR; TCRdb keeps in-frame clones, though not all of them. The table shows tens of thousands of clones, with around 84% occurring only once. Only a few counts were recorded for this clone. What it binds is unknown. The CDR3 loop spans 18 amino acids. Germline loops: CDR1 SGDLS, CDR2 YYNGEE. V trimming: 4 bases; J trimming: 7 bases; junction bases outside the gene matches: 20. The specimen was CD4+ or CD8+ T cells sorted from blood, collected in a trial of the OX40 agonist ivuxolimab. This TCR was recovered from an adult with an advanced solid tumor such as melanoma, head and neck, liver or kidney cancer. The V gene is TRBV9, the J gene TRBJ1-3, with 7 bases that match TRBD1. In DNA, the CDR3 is TGTGCCAGCAGCCCCACAGGGGTAAGCGGCCCGCGTGGCAACACCATATATTTT. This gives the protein CASSPTGVSGPRGNTIYF.